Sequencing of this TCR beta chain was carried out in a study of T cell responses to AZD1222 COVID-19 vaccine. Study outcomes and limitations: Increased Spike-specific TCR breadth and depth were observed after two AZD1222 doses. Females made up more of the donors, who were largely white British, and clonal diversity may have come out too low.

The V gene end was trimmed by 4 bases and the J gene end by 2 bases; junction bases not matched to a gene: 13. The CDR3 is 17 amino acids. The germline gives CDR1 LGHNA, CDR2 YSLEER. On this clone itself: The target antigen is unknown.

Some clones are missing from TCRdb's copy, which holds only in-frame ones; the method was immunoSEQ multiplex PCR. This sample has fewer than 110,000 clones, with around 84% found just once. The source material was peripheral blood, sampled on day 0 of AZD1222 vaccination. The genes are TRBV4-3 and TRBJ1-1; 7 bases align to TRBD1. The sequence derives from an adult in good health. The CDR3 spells CASSLIRDSSFNTEAFF. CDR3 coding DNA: TGCGCCAGCAGCCTTATCCGGGACAGCTCTTTTAACACTGAAGCTTTCTTT.